This T cell receptor beta chain was observed in a study of Ad26.COV2.S vaccination and SARS-CoV-2 variants. Study-level information: Donor was one of the participants in the Ad26.COV2.S arm of the COV1001 trial. Points from the study as a whole: Breadth measured for non-spike TCRs was similar across vaccine and placebo recipients.

Repertoires were generated with immunoSEQ multiplex PCR, while TCRdb's copy carries only in-frame clones and drops some. This sample carries more than 400,000 clones, approximately 90% of them seen once, and the ten largest clones take over 1.5%. A word on this clone: Its cognate antigen is unknown.

The CDR3 has 17 residues. Germline assignment: CDR1 SGHTA and CDR2 FQGNSA. V was pared by 3 bases and J by 6 bases, with 14 bases of the junction left unmatched. Treatment defined: about 20 received Ad26.COV2.S at low or high dose, single or two shots; roughly five received placebo; per-sample allocation not given. The samples were gathered on day 63 after the first injection of vaccine or placebo. This chain links TRBV7-2 with TRBJ1-5; 7 nucleotides align to TRBD1. Source: peripheral blood, taken in a trial of Ad26.COV2.S vaccine versus placebo. This clonotype was sampled from a person between 18 and 65 years old who received the Ad26.COV2.S COVID-19 vaccine or a placebo. The CDR3: CASSFRPGTVRGQPQHF. CDR3 nucleotides: TGTGCCAGCAGCTTCCGTCCAGGGACAGTGAGGGGTCAGCCCCAGCATTTT.